The present TCR beta chain was sequenced within a study of human T cells and chemical hapten exposure. As for the study in general: TCR yields per sample varied, mainly owing to small pooled library volume differences.

Germline V gene data show CDR1 as SGHAT and CDR2 as FQNNGV. Trimming cost V 1 base and J 8 bases, with 3 bases left between them. The CDR3 length is 12 residues. This clonotype was counted ten times or more. Sequencing started from total RNA isolated from unfractionated whole blood. From the 5' RACE reads, TCRdb called clonotypes with MiXCR, one entry per CDR3 protein. The data contain 120,000 to 150,000 distinct CDR3 sequences, 3.5% to 5% of them singletons. This TCR came from a female donor in good health. This sequence joins TRBV11-2 and TRBJ1-6; no definite D call. The CDR3 spells CASSLVDSPLHF. CDR3 nucleotide sequence: TGTGCCAGCAGCTTAGTGGATTCACCCCTCCACTTT.